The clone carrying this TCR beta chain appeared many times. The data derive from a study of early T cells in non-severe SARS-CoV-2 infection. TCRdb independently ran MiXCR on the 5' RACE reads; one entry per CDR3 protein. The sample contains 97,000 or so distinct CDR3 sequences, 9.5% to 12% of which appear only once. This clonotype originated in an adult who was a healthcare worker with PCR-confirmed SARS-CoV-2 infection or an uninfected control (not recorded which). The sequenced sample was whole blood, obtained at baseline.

The CDR3, as DNA: TGTGCCAGCAGCCGGTCGGTAGGGACAAACACAGATACGCAGTATTTT. It is translated as CASSRSVGTNTDTQYF. This sequence joins TRBV7-2 and TRBJ2-3; tentative D call: TRBD1 (6 bases). V lost 5 bases and J lost 2, with 17 bases in between. This CDR3 is built from 16 residues. Germline loops: CDR1 SGHTA, CDR2 FQGNSA.